This TCR beta chain was profiled in a study of vaccination effects on CD4 cells after COVID-19. Turning to the study itself: Each participant received a vaccine that was either BNT162b2 or mRNA-1273, given as two doses.

As to this clone: What it binds is unknown.

Germline V gene sequence: CDR1 LGHNA, CDR2 YNFKEQ. There are 16 residues in the CDR3. The V and J ends lost 4 bases and 5 bases, in that order; junction bases with no gene match: 13. Profiling relied on immunoSEQ multiplex PCR, and the TCRdb table lists in-frame clones only, not all of them. The table includes about 65,000 clones, 70% to 80% detected once. Prior to sequencing, the ViraFEST assay stimulated PBMC with viral peptide pools, which expanded the antigen-specific CD4+ T cells. After less than 11 days in culture, the CD4+ T cells were isolated. Vaccinees lacked prior SARS-CoV-2 infection and tested negative for nucleocapsid antibodies. For each well, roughly 2 million PBMC were cultured with roughly 9.2 IU/ml IL-2 and around 9 ug/ml peptides.

The rearrangement uses TRBV4-2 and TRBJ2-5; 7 bases align to TRBD2. This specimen was CD4+ T cells from PBMCs cultured with HCoV-NL63 spike peptides, taken before COVID-19 vaccination. This TCR was recovered from a human donor who received a COVID-19 vaccine. CDR3 DNA sequence: TGTGCCAGCAGCCGAACAGGACAAAGGGGAGGGGAGACCCAGTACTTC. Its translation: CASSRTGQRGGETQYF.